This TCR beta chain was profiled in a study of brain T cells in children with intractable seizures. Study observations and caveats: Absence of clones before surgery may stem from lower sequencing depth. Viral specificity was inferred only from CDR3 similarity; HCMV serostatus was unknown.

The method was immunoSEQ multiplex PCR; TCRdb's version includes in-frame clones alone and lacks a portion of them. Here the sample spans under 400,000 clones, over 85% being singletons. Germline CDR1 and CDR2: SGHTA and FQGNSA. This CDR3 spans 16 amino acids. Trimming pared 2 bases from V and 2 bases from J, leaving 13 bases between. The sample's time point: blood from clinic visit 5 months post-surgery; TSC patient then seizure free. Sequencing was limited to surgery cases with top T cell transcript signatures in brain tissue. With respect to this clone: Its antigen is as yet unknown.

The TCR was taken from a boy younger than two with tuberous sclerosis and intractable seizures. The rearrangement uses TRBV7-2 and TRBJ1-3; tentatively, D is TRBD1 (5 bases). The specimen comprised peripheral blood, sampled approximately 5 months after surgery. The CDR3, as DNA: TGTGCCAGCAGCTTATTTCAGGGCGGACCTGGAAACACCATATATTTT. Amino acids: CASSLFQGGPGNTIYF.